The sample holds a few counts of the clone carrying this T cell receptor beta chain. This specimen includes other DNA sequences encoding the same CDR3. These data belong to a study of blood T cell repertoires in COVID-19. Across the whole study: Acute and convalescent COVID-19 specimens originated in the United States, Italy and Spain.

Trimming pared 1 base from V and 2 bases from J, leaving 13 bases between. Germline V lookup: CDR1 SGHTA, CDR2 FQGNSA. The CDR3 contains 16 residues. Repertoires were generated with immunoSEQ multiplex PCR, while TCRdb's copy carries only in-frame clones and drops some. The repertoire consists of about 200,000 clones, with over 70% occurring once and the leading ten covering approximately 7.2%. The chain links TRBV7-2 to TRBJ2-3, with D possibly TRBD2 on 7 matching bases. The receptor's source is a woman aged 70-85 years with acute or convalescent COVID-19. Sequenced sample: peripheral blood. The CDR3 here is CASSLVLGGATDTQYF. For the CDR3, the DNA is TGTGCCAGCAGCTTAGTTCTGGGGGGGGCCACAGATACGCAGTATTTT.